A single sample gave rise to the 26 T cell receptor beta chains below, sequenced in a study of post-analysis software for immune sequencing data. The study, taken as a whole, reports: About 5 TRBV segments, including TRBV5-6, TRBV5-1 and TRBV20-1, were more frequent in patients than controls.

These TCRs' antigens remain unknown. The authors incorporated unique molecular identifiers into the TCR beta cDNA libraries. TCRdb processed the PCR reads anew with MiXCR; each CDR3 protein has one entry. The data contain hundreds of thousands of distinct CDR3 sequences, under 55% of them seen just once; the ten biggest clones take up 9% to 13%. Sequenced: blood. The receptors originated from a girl between 10 and 17 years old with multiple sclerosis.

The V gene is TRBV7-3, the J gene TRBJ2-1, with 7 bases aligning to TRBD2. CDR1 is SGHTA, CDR2 FQGTGA, per germline. This CDR3 comprises 19 residues. The V gene end was trimmed by 1 base and the J gene end by 7 bases; junction bases not matched to a gene: 19. This CDR3 is CASSLRMWPSGKNRNEQFF. The CDR3 coding sequence is TGTGCCAGCAGCTTAAGGATGTGGCCTAGCGGTAAAAACCGGAATGAGCAGTTCTTC.

This clonotype was recorded a few times. The J gene is TRBJ1-1, the V gene TRBV20-1; 11 nucleotides match TRBD1. V lost 6 bases and J lost 3; bases outside the gene matches: 9. The CDR3 runs to 15 residues. The germline gives CDR1 DFQATT, CDR2 SNEGSKA (reference sequence). The CDR3 DNA reads TGCAGTGCAAGGGACAGGGGGAGGACGGACACTGAAGCTTTCTTT. This codes for CSARDRGRTDTEAFF.

This clonotype has a handful of counts. The V gene is TRBV27, the J gene TRBJ1-2; D is perhaps TRBD1 (5 bases). CDR1 is MNHEY and CDR2 is SMNVEV in the germline V gene (reference sequence). CDR3 length: 13 residues. V was shortened by 5 bases and J by 8 bases, with 15 bases between the two germline ends. The CDR3 loop reads CASSRGTGRGYTF. The CDR3 coding sequence is TGTGCCAGCAGTAGGGGTACGGGTCGGGGCTACACCTTC.

V and J are TRBV3-1 and TRBJ2-1, with D unresolved. Trimming cost V 2 bases and J 2 bases, with 13 bases left between them. The CDR3 sequence is 16 residues long. CDR1 and CDR2 (germline): LGHDT, YNNKEL (reference sequence). This CDR3 reads CASSQSHYPAYNEQFF. Here the CDR3 DNA reads TGTGCCAGCAGCCAATCTCACTACCCAGCCTACAATGAGCAGTTCTTC.

The rearrangement joins TRBV12-3 or TRBV12-4 to TRBJ2-3, with a weak D call TRBD2 (5 bases). This CDR3 has 14 amino acids. V was pared by 2 bases and J by 4 bases, with 10 bases between. The DNA for the CDR3 is TGTGCCAGCAGTTTACTAGCAACCTCAGATACGCAGTATTTT. Translated: CASSLLATSDTQYF.

This sequence joins TRBV6-5 and TRBJ2-7; perhaps TRBD2 as D (6 bases). This CDR3 comprises 16 residues. CDR1 and CDR2 (germline): MNHEY, SVGAGI. Trimming left V 6 bases short and J 5 bases short, with 23 bases between. The CDR3 spells CASRSAGEQLANEQYF. The CDR3 nucleotides read TGTGCCAGCAGATCAGCGGGCGAGCAGTTGGCCAACGAGCAGTACTTC.

This chain connects TRBV5-5 to TRBJ2-7; D may be TRBD1 or TRBD2 (5 bases each). V lost 0 bases, J lost 0 bases, and 19 bases lay in between. This CDR3 region has 18 residues. In germline, CDR1 is SGHKS, CDR2 YYEKEE (reference sequence). The CDR3 region is CASSLGPVGAGRSYEQYF. CDR3 nucleotides: TGTGCCAGCAGCTTGGGCCCCGTCGGGGCGGGCCGCTCCTACGAGCAGTACTTC.

This clonotype appeared a few times. The chain recombines TRBV6-5 with TRBJ2-6; 11 bases match TRBD2. CDR1 and CDR2 (germline): MNHEY, SVGAGI. V was clipped by 5 bases and J by 4 bases; unmatched bases: 10. This CDR3 is built from 18 residues. The CDR3 loop is CASSTTSGSATGANVLTF. The CDR3, as DNA: TGTGCCAGCAGTACTACTAGCGGGAGTGCTACCGGGGCCAACGTCCTGACTTTC.

The V gene is TRBV29-1, the J gene TRBJ2-6; D is perhaps TRBD2 (6 bases). Germline values: CDR1 SQVTM, CDR2 ANQGSEA. This CDR3 has 16 residues. V gave up 3 bases and J gave up 2 bases, with 14 bases separating them. Written as DNA, the CDR3 is TGCAGCGTTGAGGTCCGCGGGGAGGCTGGGGCCAACGTCCTGACTTTC. Amino acid sequence: CSVEVRGEAGANVLTF.

Of note for this clonotype: The germline gene is not matched at one end of the junction; a read error may be the cause. The rearrangement uses TRBV7-2 and TRBJ2-5; possibly TRBD2 for D (5 bases). CDR3 length: 16 residues. Germline loops: CDR1 SGHTA, CDR2 FQGNSA. Here the CDR3 reads CASSVAPPAPGETQYF. DNA of the CDR3: TGTGCCAGCAGCGTAGCCCCCCCGGCCCCGGGGGAGACCCAGTACTTC.

This chain links TRBV24-1 with TRBJ1-1; TRBD1 matches at 10 bases. With 7 bases clipped from V and 6 bases from J, the junction kept 4 bases outside the gene matches. Germline V gene data show CDR1 as KGHDR and CDR2 as SFDVKD. The CDR3 has 13 amino acids. CDR3 in DNA: TGTGCCACCAGGGACAGGGGGAGAGCTGAAGCTTTCTTT. Amino acid sequence: CATRDRGRAEAFF.

The chain combines TRBV7-3 with TRBJ1-1; tentatively, D is TRBD1 (5 bases). CDR3 length: 14 amino acids. Trimming left V 0 bases short and J 6 bases short, with 11 bases between. CDR1 and CDR2 from the germline V gene are SGHTA and FQGTGA. Here the CDR3 reads CASSLTGPVAEAFF. In nucleotides, the CDR3 is TGTGCCAGCAGCTTAACGGGGCCTGTGGCTGAAGCTTTCTTT.

The chain carries TRBV7-6 and TRBJ2-1; 9 nucleotides align to TRBD2. Germline-derived CDR1 and CDR2 are SGHVS and FNYEAQ. Trimming cost V 0 bases and J 10 bases; bases outside gene matches: 10. This CDR3 spans 16 amino acids. The CDR3 loop reads CASSLAGVAGVGEQFF. The CDR3 DNA is TGTGCCAGCAGCTTAGCGGGGGTAGCGGGAGTAGGGGAGCAGTTCTTC.

The chain uses TRBV12-3 or TRBV12-4 and TRBJ2-7; 7 positions match TRBD1. The J segment lost 4 bases and the V segment lost 6 bases, leaving 12 bases of the junction unmatched. The CDR3 covers 15 residues. DNA for the CDR3: TGTGCCAGCAGGGGGCCGGGACAGCTATATTACGAGCAGTACTTC. Translating gives CASRGPGQLYYEQYF.

This clonotype was seen only once. The J gene is TRBJ2-5, the V gene TRBV5-1, with TRBD2 as a possible D gene (6 bases). V was clipped by 1 base and J by 2 bases, with 18 bases between them. The CDR3 contains 17 residues. Looked up from germline, CDR1 is SGHRS and CDR2 is YFSETQ. CDR3 bases: TGCGCCAGCAGCTTGCTTGTCTCGGGGGATCTGCAAGAGACCCAGTACTTC. It translates to CASSLLVSGDLQETQYF.

This clonotype has just one count. The junction departs from the called germline gene at one end, perhaps through a read error. The chain employs TRBV12-3 or TRBV12-4 and TRBJ2-4, with D perhaps matching TRBD1 (6 bases). The CDR3 length is 13 residues. The chain's CDR3 is CAGSYIRGREQYF. The CDR3 DNA follows: TGTGCCGGCAGTTACATCAGGGGTCGAGAGCAGTACTTC.

This clonotype turned up a few times. This chain uses TRBV7-9 with TRBJ1-5; 7 nucleotides align to TRBD1. V gave up 5 bases and J gave up 0 bases; unmatched junction bases: 10. Germline CDR1 and CDR2: SEHNR and FQNEAQ (reference sequence). This CDR3 comprises 17 residues. The CDR3 protein is CASSLTTGTDSNQPQHF. CDR3 DNA: TGTGCCAGCAGCCTAACAACCGGGACAGATAGCAATCAGCCCCAGCATTTT.

This clonotype was observed a handful of times. The chain links TRBV5-1 to TRBJ2-7, with D tentatively TRBD1 (6 bases). Germline CDR1 reads SGHRS; CDR2 reads YFSETQ. This CDR3 has 16 amino acids. V was shortened by 0 bases and J by 0 bases, with 13 bases between the two germline ends. CDR3 loop: CASSLEGQQGSYEQYF. CDR3 DNA: TGCGCCAGCAGCTTGGAGGGCCAACAGGGCTCCTACGAGCAGTACTTC.

This clonotype was counted ten times or more. V is TRBV7-2 and J is TRBJ2-5; 7 nucleotides match TRBD1. J gave up 1 base and V 1 base, and 6 bases lay outside the gene matches. The CDR3 contains 16 residues. Per germline, CDR1 SGHTA and CDR2 FQGNSA. The CDR3 spells CASSLGPGTAQETQYF. DNA of the CDR3: TGTGCCAGCAGCTTAGGCCCCGGGACAGCCCAAGAGACCCAGTACTTC.

This clonotype was picked up a small number of times. The rearrangement uses TRBV10-3 and TRBJ2-5, with 9 bases aligning to TRBD2. CDR3 size: 14 residues. V gave up 6 bases and J gave up 9 bases; unmatched junction bases: 11. The V gene's germline CDR1 is ENHRY and CDR2 SYGVKD. The CDR3 DNA sequence: TGTGCCATCAGCTCCGGCGGGAGGGGGTTATCCCAGTACTTC. As protein: CAISSGGRGLSQYF.

V gene TRBV7-9 combines with J gene TRBJ1-1, with D possibly matching TRBD1 (5 bases). The CDR3 runs 15 residues. The V and J ends lost 7 bases and 3 bases respectively, with 18 bases between them. Germline values: CDR1 SEHNR, CDR2 FQNEAQ (reference sequence). Written as DNA, the CDR3 is TGTGCCAGCACCAACCCTGGGGCAGAGGACACTGAAGCTTTCTTT. Encoded protein: CASTNPGAEDTEAFF.

The V gene is TRBV5-1, the J gene TRBJ1-1; 11 nucleotides match TRBD1. After removal of 4 bases from V and 4 bases from J, the junction contained 12 bases not matched to a gene. The CDR3 covers 17 residues. The germline V gene encodes CDR1 SGHRS and CDR2 YFSETQ. CDR3 region: CASSGGTGGWVSTEAFF. DNA for the CDR3: TGCGCCAGCAGCGGCGGGACAGGGGGATGGGTAAGCACTGAAGCTTTCTTT.

V is TRBV7-3 and J is TRBJ2-5; the D is unclear. Germline V lookup: CDR1 SGHTA, CDR2 FQGTGA. This CDR3 region has 13 residues. The V and J ends lost 4 bases and 4 bases respectively, with 10 bases between them. This CDR3 reads CASSSAGSETQYF. DNA of the CDR3: TGTGCCAGCAGCTCGGCAGGCTCAGAGACCCAGTACTTC.

J is TRBJ2-1 and V is TRBV27; D uncertain. The germline V and J ends were trimmed by 4 bases and 10 bases, with 20 bases remaining between them. CDR1 is MNHEY and CDR2 is SMNVEV in the germline V gene (reference sequence). The CDR3 is 15 residues long. CDR3 region: CASSWALTPSREQFF. CDR3 bases: TGTGCCAGCAGTTGGGCCTTAACCCCCTCGAGGGAGCAGTTCTTC.

The chain uses TRBV3-1 and TRBJ2-2; D not resolved. This CDR3 comprises 14 residues. V was cut by 1 base and J by 4 bases, with 7 bases left in between. In germline, CDR1 is LGHDT, CDR2 YNNKEL (reference sequence). CDR3 amino acids: CASSQGFITGELFF. The CDR3 region has the DNA TGTGCCAGCAGCCAAGGGTTCATCACCGGGGAGCTGTTTTTT.

The rearrangement links TRBV7-8 to TRBJ1-2, with a tentative D call TRBD1 (5 bases). V lost 4 bases, J lost 2 bases, and 14 bases lay in between. This CDR3 region has 15 residues. Germline V CDR1 and CDR2: SGHVS, FQNEAQ. The CDR3 DNA reads as TGTGCCAGCAGCTACCGAAACCGGGGGAACTATGGCTACACCTTC. It codes for CASSYRNRGNYGYTF.